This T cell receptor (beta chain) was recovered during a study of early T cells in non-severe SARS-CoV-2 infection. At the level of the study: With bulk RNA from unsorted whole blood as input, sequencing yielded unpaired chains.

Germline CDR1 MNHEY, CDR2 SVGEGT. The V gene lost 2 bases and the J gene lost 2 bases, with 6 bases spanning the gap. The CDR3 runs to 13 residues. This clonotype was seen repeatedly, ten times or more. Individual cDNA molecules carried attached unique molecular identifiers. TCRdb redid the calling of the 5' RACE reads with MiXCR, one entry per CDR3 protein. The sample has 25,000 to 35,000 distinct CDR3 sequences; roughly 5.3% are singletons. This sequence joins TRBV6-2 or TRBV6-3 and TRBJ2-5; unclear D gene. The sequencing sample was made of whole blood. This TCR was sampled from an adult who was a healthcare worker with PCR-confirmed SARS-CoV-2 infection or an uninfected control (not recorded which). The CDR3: CASSYVLQETQYF. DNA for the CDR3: TGTGCCAGCAGTTACGTCTTACAAGAGACCCAGTACTTC.